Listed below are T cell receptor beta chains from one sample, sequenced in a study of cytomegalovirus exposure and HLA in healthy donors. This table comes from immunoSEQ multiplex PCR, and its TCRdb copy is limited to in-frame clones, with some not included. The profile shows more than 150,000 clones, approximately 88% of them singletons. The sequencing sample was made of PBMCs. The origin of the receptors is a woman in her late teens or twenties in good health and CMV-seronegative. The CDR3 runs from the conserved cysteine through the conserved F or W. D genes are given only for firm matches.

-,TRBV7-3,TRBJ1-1,CASSLGQVVENTEAFF,TGTGCCAGCAGCTTAGGTCAGGTAGTGGAAAACACTGAAGCTTTCTTT
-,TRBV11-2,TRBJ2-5,CASSPGSVRRETQYF,TGTGCCAGCAGCCCAGGTTCAGTGAGACGGGAGACCCAGTACTTC
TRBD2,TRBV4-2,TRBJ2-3,CASSQDKQRGGPDTQYF,TGTGCCAGCAGCCAAGATAAACAGCGGGGGGGCCCAGATACGCAGTATTTT
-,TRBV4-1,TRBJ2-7,CASSQPGGGRYEQYF,TGCGCCAGCAGCCAACCAGGGGGAGGCCGCTACGAGCAGTACTTC
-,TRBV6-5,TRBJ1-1,CASSYEGWNTEAFF,TGTGCCAGCAGTTACGAGGGCTGGAACACTGAAGCTTTCTTT
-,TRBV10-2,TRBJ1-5,CASSDGRFQPQHF,TGCGCCAGCAGTGATGGGAGGTTTCAGCCCCAGCATTTT
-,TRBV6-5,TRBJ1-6,CASFQGVHSPLHF,TGTGCCAGCTTCCAAGGGGTGCATTCACCCCTCCACTTT
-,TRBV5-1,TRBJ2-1,CASSRGGREVNEQFF,TGCGCCAGCAGTAGGGGGGGCAGGGAGGTAAATGAGCAGTTCTTC
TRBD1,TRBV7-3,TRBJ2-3,CASSRDRGTTDTQYF,TGTGCCAGCAGCCGGGACAGGGGGACCACAGATACGCAGTATTTT
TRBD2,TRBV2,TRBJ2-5,CASSEVGAGGASAKTQYF,TGTGCCAGCAGTGAAGTGGGGGCGGGGGGTGCGTCTGCGAAGACCCAGTACTTC